Sequencing of this TCR beta chain was carried out in a study of blood T cell repertoires in COVID-19. Study-level information: The cDNA or gDNA used as material had been derived from T cells, B-cell-depleted T cells, or PBMCs.

As originally analysed: Reference gene primer amplification yielded estimated nucleated cell counts. Profiled with immunoSEQ multiplex PCR; TCRdb holds only in-frame clones, not every one. That table supplies the V and J calls and clone size; D and trimming were determined from the DNA. The sample gives more than 85,000 clones, roughly 92% of which show up once; around 6% is in the top ten. The clonotype comes from a man between 65 and 85 years old with acute or convalescent COVID-19. Sequencing input: peripheral blood.

This CDR3 reads CASSFGDRERNQPQHF. For the CDR3, the DNA is TGTGCCAGCAGCTTCGGGGACAGGGAGCGAAATCAGCCCCAGCATTTT. The chain uses TRBV5-6 and TRBJ1-5, with 9 bases fitting TRBD1. Looked up from germline, CDR1 is SGHDT and CDR2 is YYEEEE. V dropped 2 bases and J dropped 4; count of bases not matched to a gene: 7. CDR3 length: 16 amino acids.